The sequence of this T cell receptor beta chain was determined in a study of cytomegalovirus exposure and HLA in healthy donors. With 3 bases removed from V and 0 bases from J, the gap between germline ends came to 9 bases. CDR1 SGHTA and CDR2 FQGTGA come from the germline V gene. The CDR3 covers 15 residues. Primers included in the PCR were 60 Vbeta and 13 Jbeta primers. Using immunoSEQ multiplex PCR, the repertoire was profiled, and TCRdb retains in-frame clones only, with some absent. The sample lists a few hundred thousand clones, 80% to 90% occurring once. The sequence was obtained from a woman aged 18-35 years in good health and CMV-seronegative. Sequenced sample: PBMCs. The chain recombines TRBV7-3 with TRBJ2-1; possibly TRBD1 for D (5 bases). The CDR3 DNA reads as TGTGCCAGCAGCTTGGGGCTTAGCTCCTACAATGAGCAGTTCTTC. Translating gives CASSLGLSSYNEQFF.